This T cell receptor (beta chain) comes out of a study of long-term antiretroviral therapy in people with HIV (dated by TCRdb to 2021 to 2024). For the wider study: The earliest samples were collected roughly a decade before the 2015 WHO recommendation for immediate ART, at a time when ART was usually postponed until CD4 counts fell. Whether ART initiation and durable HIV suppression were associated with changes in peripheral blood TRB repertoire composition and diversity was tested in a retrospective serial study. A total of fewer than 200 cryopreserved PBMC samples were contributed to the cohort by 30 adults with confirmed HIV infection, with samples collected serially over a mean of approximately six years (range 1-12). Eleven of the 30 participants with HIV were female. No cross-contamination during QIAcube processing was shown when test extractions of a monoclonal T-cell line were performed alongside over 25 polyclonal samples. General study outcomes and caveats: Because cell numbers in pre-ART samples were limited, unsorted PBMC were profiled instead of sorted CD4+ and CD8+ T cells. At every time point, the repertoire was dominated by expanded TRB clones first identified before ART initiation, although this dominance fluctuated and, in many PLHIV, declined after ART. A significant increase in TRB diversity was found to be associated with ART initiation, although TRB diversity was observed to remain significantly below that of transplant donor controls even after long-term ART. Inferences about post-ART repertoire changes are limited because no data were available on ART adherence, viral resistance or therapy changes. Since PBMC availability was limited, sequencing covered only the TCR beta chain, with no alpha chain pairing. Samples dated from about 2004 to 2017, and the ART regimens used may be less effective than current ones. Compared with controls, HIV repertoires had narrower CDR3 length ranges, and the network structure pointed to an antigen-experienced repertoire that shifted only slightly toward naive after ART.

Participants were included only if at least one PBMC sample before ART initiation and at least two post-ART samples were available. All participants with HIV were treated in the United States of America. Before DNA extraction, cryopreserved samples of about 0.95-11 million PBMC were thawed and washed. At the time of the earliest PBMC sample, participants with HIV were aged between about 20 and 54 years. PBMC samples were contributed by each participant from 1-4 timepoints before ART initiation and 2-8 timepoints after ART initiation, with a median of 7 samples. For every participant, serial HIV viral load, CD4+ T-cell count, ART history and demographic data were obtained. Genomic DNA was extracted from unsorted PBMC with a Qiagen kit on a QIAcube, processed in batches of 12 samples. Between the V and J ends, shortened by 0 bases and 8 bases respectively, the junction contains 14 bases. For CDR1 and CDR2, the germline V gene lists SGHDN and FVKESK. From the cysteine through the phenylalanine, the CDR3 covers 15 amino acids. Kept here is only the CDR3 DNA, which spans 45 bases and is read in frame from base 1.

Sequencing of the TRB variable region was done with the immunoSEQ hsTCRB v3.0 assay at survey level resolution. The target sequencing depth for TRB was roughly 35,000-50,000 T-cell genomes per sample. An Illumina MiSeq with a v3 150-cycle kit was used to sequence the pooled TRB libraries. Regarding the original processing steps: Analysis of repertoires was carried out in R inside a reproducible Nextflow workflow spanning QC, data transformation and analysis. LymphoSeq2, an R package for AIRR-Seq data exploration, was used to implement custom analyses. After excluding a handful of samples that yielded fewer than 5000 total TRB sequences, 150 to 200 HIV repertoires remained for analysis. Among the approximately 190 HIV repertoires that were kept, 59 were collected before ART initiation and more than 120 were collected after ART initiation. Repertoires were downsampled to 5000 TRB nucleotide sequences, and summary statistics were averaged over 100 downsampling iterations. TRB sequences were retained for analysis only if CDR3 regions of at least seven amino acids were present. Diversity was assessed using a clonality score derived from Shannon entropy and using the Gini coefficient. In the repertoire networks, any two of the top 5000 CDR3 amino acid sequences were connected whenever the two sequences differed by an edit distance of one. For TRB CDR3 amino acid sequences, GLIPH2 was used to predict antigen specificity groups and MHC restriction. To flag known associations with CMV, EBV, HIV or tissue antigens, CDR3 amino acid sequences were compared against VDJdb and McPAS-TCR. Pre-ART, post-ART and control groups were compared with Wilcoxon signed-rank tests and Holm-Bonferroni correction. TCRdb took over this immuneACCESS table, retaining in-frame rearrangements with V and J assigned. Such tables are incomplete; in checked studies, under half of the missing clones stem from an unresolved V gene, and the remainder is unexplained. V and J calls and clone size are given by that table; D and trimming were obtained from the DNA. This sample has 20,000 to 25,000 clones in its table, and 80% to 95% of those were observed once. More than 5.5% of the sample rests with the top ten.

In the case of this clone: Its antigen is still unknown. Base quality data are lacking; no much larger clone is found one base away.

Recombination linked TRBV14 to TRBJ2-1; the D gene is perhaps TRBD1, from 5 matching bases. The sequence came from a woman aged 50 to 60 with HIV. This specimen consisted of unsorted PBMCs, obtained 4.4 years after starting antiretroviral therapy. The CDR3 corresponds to CASSQEGARFDEQFF. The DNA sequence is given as TGTGCCAGCAGCCAAGAAGGGGCTAGGTTCGATGAGCAGTTCTTC.